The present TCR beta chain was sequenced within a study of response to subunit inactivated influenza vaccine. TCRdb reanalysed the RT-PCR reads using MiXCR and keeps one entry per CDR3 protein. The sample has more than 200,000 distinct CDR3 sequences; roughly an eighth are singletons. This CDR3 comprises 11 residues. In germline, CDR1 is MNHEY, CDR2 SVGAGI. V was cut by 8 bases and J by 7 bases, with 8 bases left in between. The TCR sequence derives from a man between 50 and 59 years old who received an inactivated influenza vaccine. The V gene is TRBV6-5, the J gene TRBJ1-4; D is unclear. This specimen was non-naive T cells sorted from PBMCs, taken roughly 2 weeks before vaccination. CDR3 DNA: TGTGCCAGCGGGCGGATTGAAAAACTGTTTTTT. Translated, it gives CASGRIEKLFF.